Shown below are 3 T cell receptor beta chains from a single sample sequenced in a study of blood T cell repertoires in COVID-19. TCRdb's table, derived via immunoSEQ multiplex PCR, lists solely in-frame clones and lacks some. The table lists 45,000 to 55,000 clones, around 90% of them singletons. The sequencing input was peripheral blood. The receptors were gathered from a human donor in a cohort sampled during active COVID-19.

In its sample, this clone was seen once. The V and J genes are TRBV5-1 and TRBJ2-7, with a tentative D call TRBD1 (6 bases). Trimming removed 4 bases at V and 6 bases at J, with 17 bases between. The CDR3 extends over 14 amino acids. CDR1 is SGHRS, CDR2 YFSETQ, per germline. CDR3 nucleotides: TGCGCCAGCAGCACCTTACAGGGATCGGGCGAGCAGTACTTC. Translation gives CASSTLQGSGEQYF.

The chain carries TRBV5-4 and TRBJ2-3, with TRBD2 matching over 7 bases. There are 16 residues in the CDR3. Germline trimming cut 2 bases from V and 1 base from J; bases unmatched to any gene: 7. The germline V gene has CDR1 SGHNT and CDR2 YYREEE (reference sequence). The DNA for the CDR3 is TGTGCCAGCAGCTTCGTATTGGGGGGGGGCACAGATACGCAGTATTTT. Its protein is CASSFVLGGGTDTQYF.

CDR3 in DNA: TGTGCCAGCAGCTTAGGGGTAGCGGGAGTTGAAGAGACCCAGTACTTC. It encodes CASSLGVAGVEETQYF. The chain has TRBV7-7 and TRBJ2-5; 9 bases are shared with TRBD2. Germline assignment: CDR1 SSHAT and CDR2 FNYEAQ (reference sequence). V lost 1 base and J lost 3; bases outside the gene matches: 6. The CDR3 is 16 amino acids.